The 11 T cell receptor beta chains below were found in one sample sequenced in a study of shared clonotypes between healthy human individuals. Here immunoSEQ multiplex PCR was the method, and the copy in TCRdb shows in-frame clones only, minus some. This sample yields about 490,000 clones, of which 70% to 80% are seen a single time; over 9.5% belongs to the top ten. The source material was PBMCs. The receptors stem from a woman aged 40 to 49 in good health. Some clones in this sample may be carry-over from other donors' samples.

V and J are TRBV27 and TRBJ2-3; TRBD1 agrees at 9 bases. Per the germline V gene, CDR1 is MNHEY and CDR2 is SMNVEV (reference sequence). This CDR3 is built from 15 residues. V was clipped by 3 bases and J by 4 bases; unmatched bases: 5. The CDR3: CASSFQTGGSDTQYF. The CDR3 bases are TGTGCCAGCAGTTTTCAGACAGGGGGTTCAGATACGCAGTATTTT.

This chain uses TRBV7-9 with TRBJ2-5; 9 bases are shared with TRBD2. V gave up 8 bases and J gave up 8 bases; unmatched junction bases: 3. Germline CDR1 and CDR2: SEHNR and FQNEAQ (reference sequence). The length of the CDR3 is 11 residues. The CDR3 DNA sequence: TGTGCCAGCTGGCGGGGGGGAACCCAGTACTTC. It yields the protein CASWRGGTQYF.

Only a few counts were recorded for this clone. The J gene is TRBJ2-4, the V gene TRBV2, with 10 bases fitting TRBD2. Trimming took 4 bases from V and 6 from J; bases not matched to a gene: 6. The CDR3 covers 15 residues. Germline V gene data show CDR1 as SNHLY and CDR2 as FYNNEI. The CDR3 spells CASSGSGRPRNIQYF. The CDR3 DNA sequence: TGTGCCAGCAGTGGTAGCGGGAGGCCTCGAAACATTCAGTACTTC.

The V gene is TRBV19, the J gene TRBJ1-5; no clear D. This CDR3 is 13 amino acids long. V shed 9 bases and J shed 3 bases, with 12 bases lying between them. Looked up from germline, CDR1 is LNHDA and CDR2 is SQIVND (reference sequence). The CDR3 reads CASQDGYNQPQHF. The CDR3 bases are TGTGCCAGCCAGGACGGCTACAATCAGCCCCAGCATTTT.

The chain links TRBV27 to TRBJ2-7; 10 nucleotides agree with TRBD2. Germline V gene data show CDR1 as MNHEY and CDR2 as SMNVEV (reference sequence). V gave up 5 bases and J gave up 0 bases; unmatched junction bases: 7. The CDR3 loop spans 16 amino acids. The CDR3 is CASSPLAGGISYEQYF. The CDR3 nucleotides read TGTGCCAGCAGTCCCTTAGCGGGAGGCATCTCCTACGAGCAGTACTTC.

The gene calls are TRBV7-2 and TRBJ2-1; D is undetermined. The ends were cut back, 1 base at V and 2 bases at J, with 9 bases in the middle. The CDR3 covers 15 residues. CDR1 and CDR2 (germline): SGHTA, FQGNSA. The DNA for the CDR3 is TGTGCCAGCAGCTTAGGCCGCCTAACCTACAATGAGCAGTTCTTC. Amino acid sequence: CASSLGRLTYNEQFF.

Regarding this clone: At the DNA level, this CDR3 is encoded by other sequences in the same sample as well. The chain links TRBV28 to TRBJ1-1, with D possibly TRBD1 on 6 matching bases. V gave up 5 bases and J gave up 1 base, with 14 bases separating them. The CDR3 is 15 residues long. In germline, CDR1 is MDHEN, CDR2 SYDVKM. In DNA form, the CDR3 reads TGTGCCAGCAGTCCCCCTTTACAGGGGAACACTGAAGCTTTCTTT. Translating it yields CASSPPLQGNTEAFF.

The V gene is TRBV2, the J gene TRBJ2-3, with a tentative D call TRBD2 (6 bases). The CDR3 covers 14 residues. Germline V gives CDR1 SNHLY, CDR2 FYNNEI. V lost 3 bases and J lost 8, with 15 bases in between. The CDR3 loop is CASSDLTSSATQYF. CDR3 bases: TGTGCCAGCAGTGATCTAACTAGCAGCGCTACGCAGTATTTT.

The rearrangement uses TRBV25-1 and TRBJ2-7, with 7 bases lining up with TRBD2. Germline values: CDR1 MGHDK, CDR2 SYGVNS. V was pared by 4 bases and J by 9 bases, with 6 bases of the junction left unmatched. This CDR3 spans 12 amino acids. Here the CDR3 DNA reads TGTGCCAGCAGTGCCCAATTAGCGGGGCAGTACTTC. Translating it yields CASSAQLAGQYF.

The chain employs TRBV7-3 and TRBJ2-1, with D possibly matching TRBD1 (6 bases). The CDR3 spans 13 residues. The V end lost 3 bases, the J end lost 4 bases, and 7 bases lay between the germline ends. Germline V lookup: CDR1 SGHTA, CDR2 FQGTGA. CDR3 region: CASSFGQYNEQFF. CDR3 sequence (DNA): TGTGCCAGCAGCTTCGGACAGTACAATGAGCAGTTCTTC.

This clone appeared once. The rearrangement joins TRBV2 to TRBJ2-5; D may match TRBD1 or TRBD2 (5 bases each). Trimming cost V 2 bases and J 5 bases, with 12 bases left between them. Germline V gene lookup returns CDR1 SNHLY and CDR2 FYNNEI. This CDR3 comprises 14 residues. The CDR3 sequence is CASSEQGWEETQYF. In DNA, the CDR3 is TGTGCCAGCAGTGAACAGGGCTGGGAGGAGACCCAGTACTTC.